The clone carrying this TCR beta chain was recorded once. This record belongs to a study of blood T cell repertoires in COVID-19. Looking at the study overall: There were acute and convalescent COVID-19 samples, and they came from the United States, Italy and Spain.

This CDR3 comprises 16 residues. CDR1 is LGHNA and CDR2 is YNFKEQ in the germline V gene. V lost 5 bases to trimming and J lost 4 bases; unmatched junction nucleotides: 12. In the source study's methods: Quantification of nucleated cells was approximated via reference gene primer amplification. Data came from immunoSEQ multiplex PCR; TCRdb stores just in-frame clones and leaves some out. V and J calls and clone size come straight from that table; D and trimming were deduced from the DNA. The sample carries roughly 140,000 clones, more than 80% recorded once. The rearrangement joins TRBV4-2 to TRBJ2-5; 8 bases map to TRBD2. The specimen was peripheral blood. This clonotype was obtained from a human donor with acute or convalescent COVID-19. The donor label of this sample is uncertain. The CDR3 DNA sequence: TGTGCCAGCAGCTCCCTAAGCCTAGCGGGTGGAGAGACCCAGTACTTC. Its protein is CASSSLSLAGGETQYF.